The 20 T cell receptor beta chains below were found in one sample sequenced in a study of technical replicates of blood from a few donors. TCRdb's table, derived via immunoSEQ multiplex PCR, lists solely in-frame clones and lacks some. Seen here are 80,000 to 95,000 clones, almost 97% observed once, and the top ten hold around 0.37%. The sample was T cells isolated from PBMCs. All receptors come from a human donor in good health.

The chain joins TRBV6-1 to TRBJ2-7, with a tentative D call TRBD2 (5 bases). Germline CDR1 is MNHNS and CDR2 is SASEGT. V was trimmed by 4 bases and J by 0 bases, leaving 10 bases between them. The CDR3 loop spans 14 amino acids. The CDR3 region has the DNA TGTGCCAGCAGTGTTGCGGGTTACTCCTACGAGCAGTACTTC. Translating it yields CASSVAGYSYEQYF.

The chain couples TRBV6-5 to TRBJ2-4; weak D call: TRBD1 (6 bases). This CDR3 is 13 amino acids long. The V gene's germline CDR1 is MNHEY and CDR2 SVGAGI. V lost 10 bases and J 2 bases, leaving 12 bases between the germline ends. CDR3 DNA sequence: TGTGCCACCGTGGGGGCATCCAAAAACATTCAGTACTTC. Its protein product is CATVGASKNIQYF.

The rearrangement links TRBV11-3 to TRBJ1-1; D is ambiguous. Germline-derived CDR1 and CDR2 are SGHNT and YENEEA. The V gene lost 1 base and the J gene lost 2 bases, with 20 bases spanning the gap. The CDR3 spans 18 residues. This CDR3 is CASSLALWASKANTEAFF. The CDR3 DNA reads TGTGCCAGCAGCTTAGCCTTGTGGGCCTCAAAAGCCAACACTGAAGCTTTCTTT. Supplemented by reference TRBV11-3 and TRBJ1-1, the full variable domain reads EAGVVQSPRYKIIEKKQPVAFWCNPISGHNTLYWYLQNLGQGPELLIRYENEEAVDDSQLPKDRFSAERLKGVDSTLKIQPAELGDSAVYLCASSLALWASKANTEAFFGQGTRLTVV.

V is TRBV18 and J is TRBJ1-2; 9 bases align to TRBD1. CDR1 KGHSH and CDR2 LQKENI come from the germline V gene. This CDR3 is 13 amino acids long. Trimming at V came to 6 bases and at J to 8 bases, leaving 7 bases not matched to a gene. CDR3 amino acids: CASSIRDRAGYTF. The CDR3 region has the DNA TGTGCCAGCTCCATCAGGGACAGGGCCGGCTACACCTTC.

This rearrangement joins TRBV6-6 to TRBJ1-2; D is unclear. The CDR3 consists of 13 residues. Germline loops: CDR1 MNHNY, CDR2 SVGAGI (reference sequence). V lost 3 bases to trimming and J lost 10 bases, with 15 bases between them. CDR3 bases: TGTGCCAGCAGTTATCGGCAGGTAGATGACTACACCTTC. Translation gives CASSYRQVDDYTF.

The chain carries TRBV30 and TRBJ2-7; the D is unclear. CDR1 is GTSNPN and CDR2 is SVGIG in the germline V gene (reference sequence). V was cut by 7 bases and J by 1 base, with 20 bases left in between. There are 15 residues in the CDR3. The CDR3 DNA is TGTGCCTCTCTCGCGCTTGGTGTATCGTCCTACGAGCAGTACTTC. Protein: CASLALGVSSYEQYF.

This sequence joins TRBV28 and TRBJ1-2; D is ambiguous. V lost 6 bases, J lost 2 bases, and 10 bases lay in between. The CDR3 consists of 13 residues. The germline V gene has CDR1 MDHEN and CDR2 SYDVKM. In DNA form, the CDR3 reads TGTGCCAGCAGCCAAGACGGGAACTATGGCTACACCTTC. Translating gives CASSQDGNYGYTF.

The rearrangement uses TRBV5-1 and TRBJ2-3; TRBD2 aligns across 10 bases. Germline loops: CDR1 SGHRS, CDR2 YFSETQ. The ends lost 4 bases at V and 5 bases at J; junction bases unmatched: 4. This CDR3 is built from 14 residues. Here the CDR3 DNA reads TGCGCCAGCAGCGGGCTAGCGGGGGTAGATACGCAGTATTTT. It codes for CASSGLAGVDTQYF.

This CDR3 is CASSPWTGMNTEAFF. CDR3 bases: TGTGCCAGCAGTCCTTGGACAGGAATGAACACTGAAGCTTTCTTT. The chain employs TRBV27 and TRBJ1-1, with 7 nucleotides matching TRBD1. V was clipped by 5 bases and J by 0 bases; unmatched bases: 6. Per germline, CDR1 MNHEY and CDR2 SMNVEV (reference sequence). The CDR3 runs to 15 residues.

The CDR3 region is CASSVGHNYEQYF. CDR3 nucleotides: TGTGCCAGCAGTGTGGGACATAACTACGAGCAGTACTTC. The chain couples TRBV25-1 to TRBJ2-7; possible D gene TRBD1, 6 bases. V was pared by 4 bases and J by 3 bases, with 10 bases between. CDR1 is MGHDK, CDR2 SYGVNS, per germline. The CDR3 contains 13 residues.

This clone appeared once. The CDR3 reads CASSDVGTGDGYTF. In DNA form, the CDR3 reads TGTGCCAGCAGTGATGTCGGAACCGGGGATGGCTACACCTTC. The chain carries TRBV25-1 and TRBJ1-2; D unresolved. The CDR3 consists of 14 residues. Per germline, CDR1 MGHDK and CDR2 SYGVNS. The V and J ends lost 3 bases and 6 bases respectively, with 14 bases between them.

V usage is TRBV7-9 and J usage is TRBJ2-2; TRBD2 agrees at 11 bases. CDR3 length: 15 residues. Trimming cost V 5 bases and J 6 bases; bases outside gene matches: 5. Germline assignment: CDR1 SEHNR and CDR2 FQNEAQ (reference sequence). The CDR3 DNA follows: TGTGCCAGCAGCCTTTTACTAGCGGGAGCCGGGGAGCTGTTTTTT. Translating it yields CASSLLLAGAGELFF.

The chain carries TRBV29-1 and TRBJ2-2; no clear D gene. The V gene's germline CDR1 is SQVTM and CDR2 ANQGSEA. V lost 7 bases, J lost 0 bases, and 12 bases lay in between. The CDR3 contains 14 residues. CDR3 in amino acids: CSALQSANTGELFF. The CDR3 DNA sequence: TGCAGCGCCTTACAAAGCGCGAACACCGGGGAGCTGTTTTTT.

This clone appeared once. The chain carries TRBV6-5 and TRBJ1-1, with 9 bases matching TRBD1. Unmatched junction bases numbered 8, after V lost 6 bases and J lost 3 bases. This CDR3 is built from 15 residues. Germline CDR1 and CDR2: MNHEY and SVGAGI. CDR3 coding DNA: TGTGCCAGCAGAATACGGACAGGGGTGGACACTGAAGCTTTCTTT. It yields the protein CASRIRTGVDTEAFF.

CDR3: CASSVAGGPPQETQYF. The DNA of the CDR3 is TGTGCCAGCAGCGTAGCGGGAGGGCCTCCCCAAGAGACCCAGTACTTC. The genes are TRBV9 and TRBJ2-5; TRBD2 aligns across 8 bases. CDR3 length: 16 amino acids. Germline CDR1 SGDLS, CDR2 YYNGEE. Germline trimming cut 0 bases from V and 1 base from J; bases unmatched to any gene: 5.

V usage is TRBV28 and J usage is TRBJ1-1; D remains unclear. CDR3 length equals 12 residues. V gave up 8 bases and J gave up 5 bases, with 12 bases separating them. Germline V gives CDR1 MDHEN, CDR2 SYDVKM. The CDR3 loop is CASLQEGTEAFF. The CDR3 coding sequence is TGTGCCAGCCTCCAAGAGGGAACTGAAGCTTTCTTT.

The count of this clone is one. The rearrangement uses TRBV15 and TRBJ2-7, with D tentatively TRBD1 (6 bases). The CDR3 is made up of 13 amino acids. Trimming pared 3 bases from V and 5 bases from J, leaving 11 bases between. CDR1 and CDR2 (germline): LNHNV, YYDKDF (reference sequence). Written as DNA, the CDR3 is TGTGCCACCAGCAGGGACAGTAACAACGAGCAGTACTTC. Encoded protein: CATSRDSNNEQYF.

The rearrangement joins TRBV7-2 to TRBJ2-7; 9 bases align to TRBD1. This CDR3 region has 14 residues. Germline V gene lookup returns CDR1 SGHTA and CDR2 FQGNSA. Trimming at V came to 5 bases and at J to 5 bases, leaving 7 bases not matched to a gene. For the CDR3, the DNA is TGTGCCAGCAGCCCACAGGGGGCCTTAGACGAGCAGTACTTC. It codes for CASSPQGALDEQYF. Full variable domain (outside the CDR3, taken from reference TRBV7-2 and TRBJ2-7): GAGVSQSPSNKVTEKGKDVELRCDPISGHTALYWYRQSLGQGLEFLIYFQGNSAPDKSGLPSDRFSAERTGGSVSTLTIQRTQQEDSAVYLCASSPQGALDEQYFGPGTRLTVT.

The CDR3 reads CASSFGLAGVETQYF. The CDR3 region has the DNA TGTGCCAGCAGTTTCGGACTAGCGGGAGTGGAGACCCAGTACTTC. This chain links TRBV27 with TRBJ2-5; 13 bases agree with TRBD2. The CDR3 contains 15 residues. After removal of 3 bases from V and 5 bases from J, the junction contained 3 bases not matched to a gene. From germline, CDR1 is MNHEY and CDR2 SMNVEV (reference sequence).

The chain couples TRBV4-2 to TRBJ2-7, with D tentatively TRBD1 (5 bases). This CDR3 comprises 12 residues. Trimming pared 3 bases from V and 4 bases from J, leaving 7 bases between. CDR1 is LGHNA and CDR2 is YNFKEQ in the germline V gene. The CDR3 sequence: CASSHQGYEQYF. For the CDR3, the DNA is TGTGCCAGCAGCCATCAGGGATACGAGCAGTACTTC.